This is a list of T cell receptor beta chains from one sample in a study of blood T cells in healthy people across ages. One entry per CDR3 protein, called by TCRdb with MiXCR from the 5' RACE reads. Altogether 550,000 to 700,000 distinct CDR3 sequences are present, roughly 29% being singletons, with the ten largest covering 18%. Input material: blood. The receptors come from a woman between 65 and 79 years old in good health. Each CDR3 is given with its conserved first and last residue. The D gene is left open where the match is weak. Not all rows give a size; the values are once, few, many and, for expanded clones, a class.

V gene: TRBV20-1
D gene: TRBD1
J gene: TRBJ1-6
clone size: -
CDR3 DNA: TGCAGTGCTTTACAGGGGTCGGGTAATCCACCCCTCCACTTT
CDR3 protein: CSALQGSGNPPLHF

V gene: TRBV5-1
D gene: -
J gene: TRBJ2-5
clone size: many
CDR3 DNA: TGCGCCAGCAGCTTCAGCTCAGGAGGGAAACAAGAGACCCAGTACTTC
CDR3 protein: CASSFSSGGKQETQYF

V gene: TRBV24-1
D gene: TRBD1
J gene: TRBJ2-1
clone size: -
CDR3 DNA: TGTGCCACCAGTGACCGCGGACAGGGGGCAAACAATGAGCAGTTCTTC
CDR3 protein: CATSDRGQGANNEQFF

V gene: TRBV10-3
D gene: -
J gene: TRBJ1-2
clone size: -
CDR3 DNA: TGTGCCATCAGTGAGTCAAACAGCTTCTATGGCTACACCTTC
CDR3 protein: CAISESNSFYGYTF

V gene: TRBV30
D gene: -
J gene: TRBJ2-3
clone size: -
CDR3 DNA: TGTGCCAGTAGTATAACCAGCGGGCCCACAGATACGCAGTATTTT
CDR3 protein: CASSITSGPTDTQYF

V gene: TRBV7-2
D gene: TRBD2
J gene: TRBJ2-5
clone size: -
CDR3 DNA: TGTGCCAGCAGCTTGAATAGCGGGGGCGGGGAGACCCAGTACTTC
CDR3 protein: CASSLNSGGGETQYF

V gene: TRBV7-9
D gene: TRBD2
J gene: TRBJ2-1
clone size: many
CDR3 DNA: TGTGCCAGCACCCTAAGCGGGGAGAATGAGCAGTTCTTC
CDR3 protein: CASTLSGENEQFF

V gene: TRBV10-3
D gene: -
J gene: TRBJ1-2
clone size: -
CDR3 DNA: TGTGCCACCCTCTTCGGAGCTGCGATTGAGGACTATGGCTACACCTTC
CDR3 protein: CATLFGAAIEDYGYTF

V gene: TRBV6-1
D gene: TRBD2
J gene: TRBJ2-3
clone size: few
CDR3 DNA: TGTGCCAGCAGGCCAGTCCTTAGCGGGGGGACCACAGATACGCAGTATTTT
CDR3 protein: CASRPVLSGGTTDTQYF

V gene: TRBV28
D gene: -
J gene: TRBJ2-5
clone size: -
CDR3 DNA: TGTGCCAGCAGTTTCAACCCTAAACAAGAGACCCAGTACTTC
CDR3 protein: CASSFNPKQETQYF

V gene: TRBV4-3
D gene: TRBD2
J gene: TRBJ2-7
clone size: -
CDR3 DNA: TGCGCCAGCAGCCCAGCGGGGGTAGCGGGGGACGAGCAGTACTTC
CDR3 protein: CASSPAGVAGDEQYF

V gene: TRBV6-6
D gene: TRBD1
J gene: TRBJ2-7
clone size: -
CDR3 DNA: TGTGCCAGCAGTTACTCGACGGGACAGGGGGCTTACGAGCAGTACTTC
CDR3 protein: CASSYSTGQGAYEQYF

V gene: TRBV6-5
D gene: -
J gene: TRBJ1-1
clone size: few
CDR3 DNA: TGTGCCAGCAGTTACTCAGGACTAATGAACACTGAAGCTTTCTTT
CDR3 protein: CASSYSGLMNTEAFF

V gene: TRBV7-6
D gene: -
J gene: TRBJ1-2
clone size: few
CDR3 DNA: TGTGCCAGCAGCTCCCAGGGGAAAGCAGTCTTC
CDR3 protein: CASSSQGKAVF

V gene: TRBV6-5
D gene: TRBD2
J gene: TRBJ2-5
clone size: -
CDR3 DNA: TGTGCCAGCAGTTCCCATAGACTAGCGGGGGGGCCCGTAGGAGAGACCCAGTACTTC
CDR3 protein: CASSSHRLAGGPVGETQYF

V gene: TRBV7-9
D gene: -
J gene: TRBJ2-1
clone size: -
CDR3 DNA: TGTGCCAGCAGCTTCACCACCTACAATGAGCAGTTCTTC
CDR3 protein: CASSFTTYNEQFF

V gene: TRBV5-1
D gene: -
J gene: TRBJ1-2
clone size: -
CDR3 DNA: TGCGCCAGCCGAGTTGACGAAAACTATGGCTACACCTTC
CDR3 protein: CASRVDENYGYTF

V gene: TRBV5-1
D gene: TRBD2
J gene: TRBJ2-3
clone size: -
CDR3 DNA: TGCGCCAGCAGCTTGCCCGGGACTAGCGGGGGCCTAGGAGGCACAGATACGCAGTATTTT
CDR3 protein: CASSLPGTSGGLGGTDTQYF

V gene: TRBV18
D gene: -
J gene: TRBJ2-2
clone size: many
CDR3 DNA: TGTGCCAGCTCACCGCCAGGACGGAACACCGGGGAGCTGTTTTTT
CDR3 protein: CASSPPGRNTGELFF

V gene: TRBV20-1
D gene: -
J gene: TRBJ2-1
clone size: few
CDR3 DNA: TGCAGTGCCTTCGAGTCCTACAATGAGCAGTTCTTC
CDR3 protein: CSAFESYNEQFF

V gene: TRBV7-2
D gene: -
J gene: TRBJ2-2
clone size: -
CDR3 DNA: TGTGCCAGCAGCTTAAAGGGGACCGGGGAGCTGTTTTTT
CDR3 protein: CASSLKGTGELFF

V gene: TRBV27
D gene: -
J gene: TRBJ1-2
clone size: few
CDR3 DNA: TGTGCCAGCAGTTTAAAGGGAGGGAGTATCTATGGCTACACCTTC
CDR3 protein: CASSLKGGSIYGYTF

V gene: TRBV20-1
D gene: -
J gene: TRBJ2-2
clone size: few
CDR3 DNA: TGCAGTGCTCCTGCCCAGGGCGTGGGCACCGGGGAGCTGTTTTTT
CDR3 protein: CSAPAQGVGTGELFF

V gene: TRBV2
D gene: -
J gene: TRBJ1-2
clone size: -
CDR3 DNA: TGTGCCAGCACGAAAGGGACCAACACCGGGTATGGCTACACCTTC
CDR3 protein: CASTKGTNTGYGYTF

V gene: TRBV4-1
D gene: TRBD1
J gene: TRBJ1-2
clone size: few
CDR3 DNA: TGCGCCAGCAGTGAAGGGGACAGCAGATATGGCTACACCTTC
CDR3 protein: CASSEGDSRYGYTF

V gene: TRBV9
D gene: TRBD1
J gene: TRBJ1-2
clone size: -
CDR3 DNA: TGTGCCAGCAGCCCCCGGACAGGCACCGGAGCTAACTATGGCTACACCTTC
CDR3 protein: CASSPRTGTGANYGYTF

V gene: TRBV6-5
D gene: TRBD2
J gene: TRBJ2-5
clone size: -
CDR3 DNA: TGTGCCAGCATAGTGGCGGGGGGGGAGACCCAGTACTTC
CDR3 protein: CASIVAGGETQYF

V gene: TRBV30
D gene: -
J gene: TRBJ2-7
clone size: -
CDR3 DNA: TGTGCCTGGTCGCCGGGACACGGATTTTCCTACGAGCAGTACTTC
CDR3 protein: CAWSPGHGFSYEQYF

V gene: TRBV27
D gene: -
J gene: TRBJ1-4
clone size: once
CDR3 DNA: TGTGCCAGCAAGGGAGGGCCGGGACAAAGAGCAACTAATGAAAAACTGTTTTTT
CDR3 protein: CASKGGPGQRATNEKLFF

V gene: TRBV6-4
D gene: -
J gene: TRBJ2-1
clone size: few
CDR3 DNA: TGTGCCAGCAGTGACGGGGCCAATGAGCAGTTCTTC
CDR3 protein: CASSDGANEQFF

V gene: TRBV12-3/TRBV12-4
D gene: TRBD2
J gene: TRBJ2-1
clone size: -
CDR3 DNA: TGTGCCAGCAGTGCCCAGGGACTAGCGGGGAACGGTGAGCAGTTCTTC
CDR3 protein: CASSAQGLAGNGEQFF

V gene: TRBV12-3/TRBV12-4
D gene: -
J gene: TRBJ1-1
clone size: -
CDR3 DNA: TGTGCCAGCAGTTTGGAATACAACACTGAAGCTTTCTTT
CDR3 protein: CASSLEYNTEAFF

V gene: TRBV20-1
D gene: -
J gene: TRBJ1-3
clone size: -
CDR3 DNA: TGCAGTGCTAGAGATGCAGTAGGAAACACCATATATTTT
CDR3 protein: CSARDAVGNTIYF

V gene: TRBV20-1
D gene: TRBD1
J gene: TRBJ2-1
clone size: -
CDR3 DNA: TGCAGTGCTTACGGGACAGGGAGGTACAATGAGCAGTTCTTC
CDR3 protein: CSAYGTGRYNEQFF

V gene: TRBV5-1
D gene: -
J gene: TRBJ1-4
clone size: -
CDR3 DNA: TGCGCCAGCAGCCGACAGGCCGATAATGAAAAACTGTTTTTT
CDR3 protein: CASSRQADNEKLFF

V gene: TRBV7-2
D gene: TRBD2
J gene: TRBJ2-7
clone size: -
CDR3 DNA: TGTGCCAGCAGCGAGGGAGGGACTGCTTCCTACGAGCAGTACTTC
CDR3 protein: CASSEGGTASYEQYF

V gene: TRBV18
D gene: -
J gene: TRBJ1-2
clone size: once
CDR3 DNA: TGTGCCAGCTCACCAGCAGATGGCTACACCTTC
CDR3 protein: CASSPADGYTF

V gene: TRBV12-3/TRBV12-4
D gene: -
J gene: TRBJ2-3
clone size: -
CDR3 DNA: TGTGCCAGCAGGTCCGGGGGAGTTCGTACAGATACGCAGTATTTT
CDR3 protein: CASRSGGVRTDTQYF

V gene: TRBV7-2
D gene: -
J gene: TRBJ2-3
clone size: -
CDR3 DNA: TGTGCCAGCAGCCTCCGGGACCCTCTCACAGATACGCAGTATTTT
CDR3 protein: CASSLRDPLTDTQYF

V gene: TRBV6-2/TRBV6-3
D gene: TRBD2
J gene: TRBJ2-1
clone size: -
CDR3 DNA: TGTGCCAGCAGTGGAGCGGGATACAATGAGCAGTTCTTC
CDR3 protein: CASSGAGYNEQFF

V gene: TRBV7-2
D gene: -
J gene: TRBJ2-5
clone size: once
CDR3 DNA: TGTGCCAGCAGCTTAGATTTGGGTGACCGGTACTTC
CDR3 protein: CASSLDLGDRYF

V gene: TRBV4-1
D gene: -
J gene: TRBJ2-3
clone size: -
CDR3 DNA: TGCGCCAGCAGCCCAGGACGGAACACAGATACGCAGTATTTT
CDR3 protein: CASSPGRNTDTQYF